This T cell receptor (beta chain) is from a study of blood T cell repertoires in COVID-19. Overall study context: The study drew acute and convalescent COVID-19 samples from the United States, Italy and Spain.

Germline CDR1 reads MNHEY; CDR2 reads SVGAGI. V was pared by 0 bases and J by 5 bases, with 6 bases of the junction left unmatched. The CDR3 consists of 15 residues. Enrollees, about 18 to 100 years old, lived in roughly 24 US areas. Clinical history as reported by participants underpinned cohort assignment. Original processing notes: Scientists estimated how many nucleated cells there were by amplifying reference gene primers. The protocol was immunoSEQ multiplex PCR, while the TCRdb copy is restricted to in-frame clones and leaves out a portion. The DNA was the basis for D and trimming; V, J and clone size are from that table. This repertoire shows over 150,000 clones, around 90% found once; its top ten account for approximately 9%.

This chain links TRBV6-5 with TRBJ2-5, with 7 bases identical to TRBD2. Sequencing used PBMCs or T cells enriched from blood (not recorded which). The receptor was isolated from a woman younger than 30 who had recovered from COVID-19. The CDR3 region is CASSYSGGRLETQYF. The CDR3 nucleotides read TGTGCCAGCAGTTACTCGGGAGGGAGGTTGGAGACCCAGTACTTC.